This TCR beta chain is from a study of PD-1 blockade in classical Hodgkin lymphoma. Time point: cycle 4 day 1 (C4D1), after 5 to 7 weeks of nivolumab. Brentuximab vedotin exposure varied, and every patient relapsed after autologous stem cell transplantation. V was trimmed by 6 bases and J by 1 base, leaving 14 bases between them. The CDR3 is 15 residues long. The germline V gene encodes CDR1 MNHEY and CDR2 SMNVEV (reference sequence). Data came from immunoSEQ multiplex PCR; TCRdb stores just in-frame clones and leaves some out. The table has 20,000 to 25,000 clones, around 70% seen once. The V call is TRBV27, the J call TRBJ2-3, with D tentatively TRBD1 (6 bases). Specimen: peripheral blood mononuclear cells (PBMCs), collected before the fourth cycle of nivolumab. The TCR originated in a human donor with classical Hodgkin lymphoma. For the CDR3, the DNA is TGTGCCAGCAGCCCCCCGGACAGACGCACAGATACGCAGTATTTT. This gives the protein CASSPPDRRTDTQYF.